The clone carrying this TCR beta chain was seen ten or more times. Antigen: not known. Each donor had ten milliliters of peripheral blood drawn. A second about 6 to 12 cycle PCR used barcoded and J-beta primers. TCRdb re-analysed the 5' RACE reads in MiXCR, keeping a single row per CDR3 protein. The data show about 670,000 distinct CDR3 sequences, 45% to 60% seen once. The sample is drawn from a study of blood T cells in healthy people across ages. Study-level points and caveats: As age increased, TCR beta diversity per million T cells fell in a roughly linear fashion. There were more naive CD4+ cells and higher diversity in long-lived donors than in aged donors. Unknown CMV status may confound age-related changes in expanded clones.

This CDR3 contains 16 residues. Unmatched junction bases numbered 6, after V lost 4 bases and J lost 2 bases. In germline, CDR1 is SGHRS, CDR2 YFSETQ. This TCR was recovered from a woman older than 75 in good health. The sample taken for sequencing was blood. The chain links TRBV5-1 to TRBJ2-3; 11 bases are a match to TRBD1. The CDR3 DNA reads TGCGCCAGCAGCCGGACAGGGGGCCCGCTCACAGATACGCAGTATTTT. Translating gives CASSRTGGPLTDTQYF. Looking up the rest from reference TRBV5-1 and TRBJ2-3 gives the full variable domain: KAGVTQTPRYLIKTRGQQVTLSCSPISGHRSVSWYQQTPGQGLQFLFEYFSETQRNKGNFPGRFSGRQFSNSRSEMNVSTLELGDSALYLCASSRTGGPLTDTQYFGPGTRLTVL.